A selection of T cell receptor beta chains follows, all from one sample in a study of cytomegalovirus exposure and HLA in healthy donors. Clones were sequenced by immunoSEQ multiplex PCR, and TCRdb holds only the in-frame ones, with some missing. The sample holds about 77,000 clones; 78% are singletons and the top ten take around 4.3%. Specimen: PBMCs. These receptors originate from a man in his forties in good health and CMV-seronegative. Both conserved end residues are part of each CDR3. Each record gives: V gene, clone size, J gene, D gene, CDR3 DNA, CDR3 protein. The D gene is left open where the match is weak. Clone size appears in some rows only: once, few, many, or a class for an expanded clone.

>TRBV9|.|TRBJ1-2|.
TGTGCCAGCAGCGACCTTCCCAGGGCGAGAACTGATAACTATGGCTACACCTTC
CASSDLPRARTDNYGYTF
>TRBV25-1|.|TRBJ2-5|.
TGTGCCAGCAGTGGGCTGGAGACCCAGTACTTC
CASSGLETQYF
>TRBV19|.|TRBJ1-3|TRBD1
TGTGCCAGTGCCACTGGGACAGGGGGAAACACCATATATTTT
CASATGTGGNTIYF
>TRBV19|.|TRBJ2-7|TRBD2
TGTGCCAGTAGGGGACTAGTCGAGCAGTACTTC
CASRGLVEQYF
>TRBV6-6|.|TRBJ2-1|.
TGTGCCAGCAGTTACGCTAGAGCGGTTGAGCAGTTCTTC
CASSYARAVEQFF
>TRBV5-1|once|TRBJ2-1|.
TGCGCCAGCAGCTTGGCTCCACGGGACTCCTACAATGAGCAGTTCTTC
CASSLAPRDSYNEQFF
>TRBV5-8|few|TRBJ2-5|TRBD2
TGTGCCAGCAGCTTGGGGACTAGCGGTCTTACCCACCAAGAGACCCAGTACTTC
CASSLGTSGLTHQETQYF
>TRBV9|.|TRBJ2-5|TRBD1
TGTGCCAGCAGCGTAGGTGGACAGGGAGGAGAGACCCAGTACTTC
CASSVGGQGGETQYF
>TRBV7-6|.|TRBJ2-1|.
TGTGCCAGCAGCCCCGCCCAGGGCCGCAATGAGCAGTTCTTC
CASSPAQGRNEQFF
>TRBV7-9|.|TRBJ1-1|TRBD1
TGTGCCAGCAGCTGGGGACAGGTTAACACTGAAGCTTTCTTT
CASSWGQVNTEAFF
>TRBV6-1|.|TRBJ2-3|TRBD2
TGTGCCGGGGGGGTTAGGGCTAACCCCACAGATACGCAGTATTTT
CAGGVRANPTDTQYF
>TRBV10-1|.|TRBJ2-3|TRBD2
TGCGCCAGCAGTGGCACGGGACTAGCGGGGTCAGATACGCAGTATTTT
CASSGTGLAGSDTQYF
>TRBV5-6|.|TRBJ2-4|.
TGTGCCAGCAGCTTGGAAAGGGGCTTTCTAGCCAAAAACATTCAGTACTTC
CASSLERGFLAKNIQYF
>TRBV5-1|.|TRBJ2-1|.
TGCGCCAGCAGCTTGGTGGGGGGACCCTACAATGAGCAGTTCTTC
CASSLVGGPYNEQFF
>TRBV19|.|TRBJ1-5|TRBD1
TGTGCCAGTAGTCCGGGACAGGGCGGCTGGCCCCAGCATTTT
CASSPGQGGWPQHF
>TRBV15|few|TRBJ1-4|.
TGTGCCACCAGCAGAGAGGCGGCAAAACTGTTTTTT
CATSREAAKLFF
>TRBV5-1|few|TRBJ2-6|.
TGCGCCAGCAGCTCACAGGGCTCTGGGGCCAACGTCCTGACTTTC
CASSSQGSGANVLTF
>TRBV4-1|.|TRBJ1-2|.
TGCGCCAGCAGCCAAGGCTCAGGGGTAGGCGGAGATGGCTACACCTTC
CASSQGSGVGGDGYTF
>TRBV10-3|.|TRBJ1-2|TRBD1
TGTGCCATCAGTCATGAGGGGGCACGGGGCTACACCTTC
CAISHEGARGYTF
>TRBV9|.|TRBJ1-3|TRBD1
TGTGCCAGCAGCGCATTCGACAGGGGATCTGGAAACACCATATATTTT
CASSAFDRGSGNTIYF
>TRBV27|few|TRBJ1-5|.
TGTGCCAGCAGTTCTAGTCCTGGTCAGCCCCAGCATTTT
CASSSSPGQPQHF
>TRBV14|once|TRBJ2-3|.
TGTGCCAGCAGCCAAGCTACCAGGGCTTTTGGTACGCAGTATTTT
CASSQATRAFGTQYF
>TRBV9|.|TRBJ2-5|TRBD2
TGTGCCAGCAGCGTAGCCCCCGGGACTAGCGGGAGACAAGAGACCCAGTACTTC
CASSVAPGTSGRQETQYF
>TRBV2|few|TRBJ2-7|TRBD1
TGTGCCAGCAGGGACAGGGGAAGTTACGAGCAGTACTTC
CASRDRGSYEQYF
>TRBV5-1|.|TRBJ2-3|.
TGCGCCAGCAGCTTGGGGCAGAAAACAGATACGCAGTATTTT
CASSLGQKTDTQYF
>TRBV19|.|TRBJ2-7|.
TGTGCCAGTAGCCGGGACTCCTCCTCCTACGAGCAGTACTTC
CASSRDSSSYEQYF
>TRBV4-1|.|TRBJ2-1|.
TGCGCCAGCAGCCTTCTCAATGAGCAGTTCTTC
CASSLLNEQFF
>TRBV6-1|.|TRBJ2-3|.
TGTGCCGTTCGACAGTTCAGCACAGATACGCAGTATTTT
CAVRQFSTDTQYF
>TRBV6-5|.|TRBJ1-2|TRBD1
TGTGCCAGCAGTTACGGGACAGGCTTTTACTATGGCTACACCTTC
CASSYGTGFYYGYTF
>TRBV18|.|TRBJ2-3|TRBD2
TGTGCCAGCTCACCATGGCCTAGCGGGACATACACAGATACGCAGTATTTT
CASSPWPSGTYTDTQYF
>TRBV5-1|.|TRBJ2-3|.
TGCGCCAGCAGAGATCAGCGGTCTAGCACAGATACGCAGTATTTT
CASRDQRSSTDTQYF
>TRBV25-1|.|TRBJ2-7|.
TGTGCCAGCTGTGATATGCAGGGTCCCGAGCAGTACTTC
CASCDMQGPEQYF
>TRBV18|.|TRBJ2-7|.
TGTGCCAGCTCACCACGGGCCTTTACAGGGACCTCCTACGAGCAGTACTTC
CASSPRAFTGTSYEQYF
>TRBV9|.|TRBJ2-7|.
TGTGCCAGCAGCGTAGGGGAGATAGACGAGCAGTACTTC
CASSVGEIDEQYF
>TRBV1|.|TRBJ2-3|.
TGCACCAGCAGCCAGGCGCTGGCGGGAGGGCCGGGAGATACGCAGTATTTT
CTSSQALAGGPGDTQYF
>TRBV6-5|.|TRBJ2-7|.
TGTGCCAGCAGTTACTCGACTGGGTACGAGCAGTACTTC
CASSYSTGYEQYF
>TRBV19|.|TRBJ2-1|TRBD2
TGTGCCAGTAGTATACCCTTACCTAGCGGGAGCAATGAGCAGTTCTTC
CASSIPLPSGSNEQFF
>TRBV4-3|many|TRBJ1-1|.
TGCGCCAGCAGCCCCGGGGAGGAGAACACTGAAGCTTTCTTT
CASSPGEENTEAFF
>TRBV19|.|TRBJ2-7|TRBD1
TGTGCCAGTAGTATGACAGGGGGCAGCATTTACGAGCAGTACTTC
CASSMTGGSIYEQYF
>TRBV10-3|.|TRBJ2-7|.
TGTGCCATCAGTGAAGGGGCTAGCGAGGACTACGAGCAGTACTTC
CAISEGASEDYEQYF
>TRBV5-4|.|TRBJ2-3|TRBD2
TGTGCCAGCAGCCCCGGGACTAGCGGGAGGAACACAGATACGCAGTATTTT
CASSPGTSGRNTDTQYF
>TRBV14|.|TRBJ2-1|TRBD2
TGTGCCAGCAGCCCGGGACTAGCGGGAGGTAGTGGCAATGAGCAGTTCTTC
CASSPGLAGGSGNEQFF
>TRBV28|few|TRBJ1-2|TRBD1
TGTGCCAGCAGTTTCGGGACAGGGGGCAGCTATGGCTACACCTTC
CASSFGTGGSYGYTF
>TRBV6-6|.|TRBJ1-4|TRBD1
TGTGCCAGCAGTTACTCCAGGACAGGGGAGAAAAAACTGTTTTTT
CASSYSRTGEKKLFF
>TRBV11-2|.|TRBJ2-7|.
TGTGCCAGCAGCGTCAGTGTAACCACCTACGAGCAGTACTTC
CASSVSVTTYEQYF
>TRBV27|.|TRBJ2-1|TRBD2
TGTGCCAGCAGTTTATACGGGAGGATTTCCTACAATGAGCAGTTCTTC
CASSLYGRISYNEQFF
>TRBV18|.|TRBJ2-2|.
TGTGCCAGCTCAACCGGGACAACTTACTTCACCGGGGAGCTGTTTTTT
CASSTGTTYFTGELFF
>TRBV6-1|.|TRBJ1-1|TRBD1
TGTGCCAGCAGTGCTCTGTCCGGGACAGTGAACACTGAAGCTTTCTTT
CASSALSGTVNTEAFF
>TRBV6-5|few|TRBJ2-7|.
TGTGCCAGCAGTTACTCGTTCTCAGCCTACGAGCAGTACTTC
CASSYSFSAYEQYF
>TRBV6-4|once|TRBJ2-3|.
TGTGCCAGCAGCCCCTCCCTCCCTCCCTCCCCAGATACGCAGTATTTT
CASSPSLPPSPDTQYF
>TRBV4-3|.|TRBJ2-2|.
TGCGCCAGCAGCCAAGAACCCCACGGGGCCGGGGAGCTGTTTTTT
CASSQEPHGAGELFF
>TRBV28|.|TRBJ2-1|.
TGTGCCAGCAGTTTATTTTCGGCGGGCACTGAGCAGTTCTTC
CASSLFSAGTEQFF